This T cell receptor (beta chain) is drawn from a study of cytomegalovirus exposure and HLA in healthy donors. A note on this clone: Antigen unknown.

Generated by immunoSEQ multiplex PCR, the TCRdb table keeps only in-frame clones and is missing some. The repertoire includes tens of thousands of clones, approximately 96% of them detected once, and approximately 0.9% sits in the top ten. Germline V lookup: CDR1 LNHDA, CDR2 SQIVND (reference sequence). Unmatched junction bases numbered 13, after V lost 5 bases and J lost 5 bases. CDR3 length: 16 residues. Overall study findings and caveats: Subsequent analysis found a tendency for first-cohort TCR clusters to co-occur within the 120 validation repertoires.

This clonotype was sampled from a man aged 18 to 30 in good health and CMV-seronegative. The rearrangement joins TRBV19 to TRBJ2-7; 9 bases map to TRBD1. Material for sequencing was PBMCs. The DNA of the CDR3 is TGTGCCAGTAGTCCAGACCGGGACAGGGTTGTGGACGAGCAGTACTTC. Its protein product is CASSPDRDRVVDEQYF.